This T cell receptor (beta chain) was sequenced during a study of T cell repertoires in cytomegalovirus infection. Each CDR3 protein gets one entry after TCRdb re-called the reads with MiXCR. The sample lists about 530,000 distinct CDR3 sequences, approximately 25% seen once, with approximately 13% in the top ten. The sequence derives from a human donor in good health (CMV status not recorded). Some clones in this sample may be carry-over from other donors' samples. Sequencing was done on a sample of PBMCs.

CDR3 nucleotides: TGTGCCAGCAGCCCCTCGGGACAGGGGGCTGTGACCCAGTACTTC. This gives the protein CASSPSGQGAVTQYF. The chain has TRBV5-4 and TRBJ2-5; 12 nucleotides agree with TRBD1. With 4 bases clipped from V and 7 bases from J, the junction kept 8 bases outside the gene matches. The CDR3 has 15 residues. Germline assignment: CDR1 SGHNT and CDR2 YYREEE (reference sequence).